The 27 T cell receptor beta chains below were found in one sample sequenced in a study of cytomegalovirus exposure and HLA in healthy donors. With 60 Vbeta and 13 Jbeta primers, the PCR was carried out. Profiled with immunoSEQ multiplex PCR; TCRdb holds only in-frame clones, not every one. The top ten hold 9.5% to 12% of the sample, which has 100,000 or so clones, around 77% seen once. The source material was PBMCs. The origin of the receptors is a man aged 40-55 years in good health and CMV-seropositive.

The CDR3 region is CASSDDPRRATGNNRNTIYF. In nucleotides, the CDR3 is TGTGCCAGCAGTGATGACCCCCGCCGGGCCACAGGTAACAACCGGAACACCATATATTTT. This sequence joins TRBV2 and TRBJ1-3; a weak D match, TRBD1 (5 bases). The CDR3 runs 20 residues. Trimming cost V 3 bases and J 7 bases, with 31 bases left between them. From germline, CDR1 is SNHLY and CDR2 FYNNEI.

The J gene is TRBJ2-5, the V gene TRBV5-6; 7 nucleotides match TRBD1. J was trimmed by 1 base and V by 4 bases; bases with no gene match: 7. This CDR3 has 15 amino acids. The germline CDR1 and CDR2 sequences are SGHDT and YYEEEE. CDR3 sequence: CASSLQGIPQETQYF. The CDR3, as DNA: TGTGCCAGCAGCCTACAGGGGATACCCCAAGAGACCCAGTACTTC.

V usage is TRBV5-1 and J usage is TRBJ2-6, with TRBD1 as a possible D gene (5 bases). The length of the CDR3 is 15 residues. Trimming took 3 bases from V and 2 from J, leaving 9 bases between them. Germline CDR1 is SGHRS and CDR2 is YFSETQ. The DNA of the CDR3 is TGCGCCAGCAGCTACCTCAGGGCTGGGGCCAACGTCCTGACTTTC. Translated: CASSYLRAGANVLTF.

This clone has more than one count but fewer than ten. This chain connects TRBV6-5 to TRBJ1-2; TRBD1 is a possible D gene (6 bases). This CDR3 comprises 14 residues. V gave up 2 bases and J gave up 7 bases, with 14 bases separating them. From germline, CDR1 is MNHEY and CDR2 SVGAGI. The CDR3 protein is CASSYRTGLGGYTF. Here the CDR3 DNA reads TGTGCCAGCAGTTACCGAACAGGGTTGGGTGGCTACACCTTC.

The chain recombines TRBV7-2 with TRBJ2-7; D perhaps matches TRBD2 (5 bases). The V end was cut by 2 bases, the J end by 2 bases, with 10 bases between. This CDR3 is built from 14 residues. Looked up from germline, CDR1 is SGHTA and CDR2 is FQGNSA. The CDR3 DNA follows: TGTGCCAGCAGCTTAACGGGAAGCCCCTACGAGCAGTACTTC. It translates to CASSLTGSPYEQYF.

This clone came up a few times. The V gene is TRBV5-1, the J gene TRBJ2-7, with 9 bases that match TRBD1. This CDR3 comprises 14 residues. Losses at the gene ends were 3 bases for V and 4 bases for J; bases not matched to a gene: 5. The germline CDR1 and CDR2 sequences are SGHRS and YFSETQ. In DNA, the CDR3 is TGCGCCAGCAGCTCTATCGACAGGGGGTACGAGCAGTACTTC. Translated, it gives CASSSIDRGYEQYF.

The CDR3 DNA reads as TGTGCCACCAGCAGAGGAGGACAGGTTAGCAATCAGCCCCAGCATTTT. Encoded protein: CATSRGGQVSNQPQHF. The chain combines TRBV15 with TRBJ1-5, with 7 bases fitting TRBD1. The germline V gene has CDR1 LNHNV and CDR2 YYDKDF (reference sequence). The trim removed 1 base at V and 0 bases at J, leaving 3 bases unmatched. The CDR3 is 16 residues long.

This rearrangement joins TRBV6-6 to TRBJ1-4; 9 nucleotides match TRBD1. The CDR3 spans 15 residues. CDR1 MNHNY and CDR2 SVGAGI come from the germline V gene (reference sequence). The trim removed 6 bases at V and 8 bases at J, leaving 10 bases unmatched. The CDR3 nucleotides are TGTGCCAGCAGAGCGCCGGGACAGGGTGAAGAAAAACTGTTTTTT. This sequence encodes CASRAPGQGEEKLFF.

This clone has only a few counts. It differs at one base from a far larger clone, so likely a read error. The identical CDR3 is also encoded by other nucleotide sequences in the sample. The V gene is TRBV7-9, the J gene TRBJ2-3; perhaps TRBD2 as D (6 bases). The CDR3 has 17 amino acids. Trimming took 5 bases from V and 1 from J, leaving 19 bases between them. The germline CDR1 and CDR2 sequences are SEHNR and FQNEAQ (reference sequence). CDR3 residues: CASSQPYGPSGTDTQYF. The CDR3 DNA follows: TGTGCCAGCAGCCAACCCTACGGGCCTAGCGGCACAGATACGCAGTATTTT.

The chain carries TRBV4-1 and TRBJ1-6; 9 bases are a match to TRBD1. Germline-derived CDR1 and CDR2 are MGHRA and YSYEKL. V gave up 6 bases and J gave up 8 bases; unmatched junction bases: 8. There are 15 residues in the CDR3. CDR3 in DNA: TGCGCCAGCAGGGGAGGCTGGACAGGGGATTCACCCCTCCACTTT. Translated, it gives CASRGGWTGDSPLHF.

This chain joins TRBV4-1 and TRBJ2-2; 8 bases line up with TRBD1. V lost 2 bases to trimming and J lost 7 bases; unmatched junction nucleotides: 6. The germline V gene encodes CDR1 MGHRA and CDR2 YSYEKL. The CDR3 sequence is 15 residues long. CDR3: CASSQLRGRSGELFF. The CDR3, as DNA: TGCGCCAGCAGCCAACTCAGGGGGCGGAGCGGGGAGCTGTTTTTT.

This clone was seen only once. The rearrangement uses TRBV7-2 and TRBJ2-1; D is uncertain. There are 16 residues in the CDR3. The V gene lost 2 bases and the J gene lost 1 base, with 12 bases spanning the gap. CDR1 is SGHTA, CDR2 FQGNSA, per germline. The CDR3 spells CASSLTSIGSYNEQFF. Written as DNA, the CDR3 is TGTGCCAGCAGCTTAACCTCGATCGGGTCCTACAATGAGCAGTTCTTC.

The chain is built from TRBV2 and TRBJ2-1; maybe TRBD1 (5 bases). The CDR3 length is 15 residues. V was pared by 2 bases and J by 0 bases, with 8 bases between. Germline CDR1 SNHLY, CDR2 FYNNEI. This CDR3 is CASSESQASYNEQFF. The DNA of the CDR3 is TGTGCCAGCAGTGAATCACAGGCCTCCTACAATGAGCAGTTCTTC.

The chain is built from TRBV5-1 and TRBJ1-2; unclear D gene. With 1 base removed from V and 5 bases from J, the gap between germline ends came to 9 bases. This CDR3 has 13 residues. Germline-derived CDR1 and CDR2 are SGHRS and YFSETQ. DNA for the CDR3: TGCGCCAGCAGCTTGTCTGGGGAGTATGGCTACACCTTC. Translated, it gives CASSLSGEYGYTF.

The chain links TRBV14 to TRBJ2-3; 9 bases match TRBD2. The length of the CDR3 is 16 residues. Per germline, CDR1 SGHDN and CDR2 FVKESK. V shed 3 bases and J 4 bases; nucleotides not matched to a gene: 8. The CDR3 region has the DNA TGTGCCAGCAGCCAGAGCTCAGCGGGGGGATCAGATACGCAGTATTTT. This gives the protein CASSQSSAGGSDTQYF. The full variable domain, completed using reference TRBV14 and TRBJ2-3, is EAGVTQFPSHSVIEKGQTVTLRCDPISGHDNLYWYRRVMGKEIKFLLHFVKESKQDESGMPNNRFLAERTGGTYSTLKVQPAELEDSGVYFCASSQSSAGGSDTQYFGPGTRLTVL.

V gene TRBV27 combines with J gene TRBJ2-5, with 8 positions matching TRBD1. The CDR3 sequence is 13 residues long. With 6 bases clipped from V and 1 base from J, the junction kept 1 base outside the gene matches. Germline V gene data show CDR1 as MNHEY and CDR2 as SMNVEV (reference sequence). The CDR3 bases are TGTGCCAGCAGGACAGGGGCCCAAGAGACCCAGTACTTC. The encoded protein is CASRTGAQETQYF.

The chain combines TRBV4-1 with TRBJ1-5, with TRBD1 matching 8 bases. This CDR3 is 17 amino acids long. V trimming: 0 bases; J trimming: 3 bases; junction bases outside the gene matches: 7. CDR1 and CDR2 (germline): MGHRA, YSYEKL. CDR3 in amino acids: CASSQDPQGASNQPQHF. The CDR3 DNA reads TGCGCCAGCAGCCAAGATCCCCAGGGGGCTTCCAATCAGCCCCAGCATTTT.

As concerns this clone: A junction end diverges from the germline sequence, so it may reflect a read error. The rearrangement links TRBV5-1 to TRBJ2-6, with D possibly TRBD1 on 6 matching bases. Germline assignment: CDR1 SGHRS and CDR2 YFSETQ. The CDR3 loop spans 16 amino acids. The CDR3 bases are TGCGCCAGCAGCCCCGAAACAGGGTCTGGGGCCAACGGCCTGACTTTC. This sequence encodes CASSPETGSGANGLTF.

In this sample, this clone turned up a few times. The rearrangement links TRBV2 to TRBJ2-3, with 11 bases matching TRBD2. This CDR3 is built from 15 residues. The germline CDR1 and CDR2 sequences are SNHLY and FYNNEI. Trimming took 5 bases from V and 3 from J; bases not matched to a gene: 4. The CDR3 DNA follows: TGTGCCAGCAGTCGACTAGCGGGGAGGACAGATACGCAGTATTTT. This encodes CASSRLAGRTDTQYF.

The chain carries TRBV4-2 and TRBJ2-7; TRBD2 aligns across 14 bases. Germline V gene sequence: CDR1 LGHNA, CDR2 YNFKEQ. V gave up 7 bases and J gave up 7 bases; unmatched junction bases: 6. The CDR3 runs to 14 residues. CDR3 residues: CASNPGLAGGEQYF. In DNA, the CDR3 is TGTGCCAGCAACCCCGGACTAGCGGGGGGAGAGCAGTACTTC.

This clone was detected only a few times. V and J are TRBV6-5 and TRBJ1-6, with 7 positions matching TRBD1. Looked up from germline, CDR1 is MNHEY and CDR2 is SVGAGI. After removal of 4 bases from V and 12 bases from J, the junction contained 12 bases not matched to a gene. The CDR3 is 15 residues long. The CDR3 loop is CASSSGTAPGGPLHF. DNA of the CDR3: TGTGCCAGCAGTTCCGGGACAGCTCCCGGGGGACCCCTCCACTTT.

This clone turned up a few times. J is TRBJ1-5 and V is TRBV15, with D perhaps TRBD1 (6 bases). V was shortened by 2 bases and J by 4 bases, with 15 bases between the two germline ends. Germline V gene sequence: CDR1 LNHNV, CDR2 YYDKDF (reference sequence). The CDR3 consists of 16 residues. As DNA, the CDR3 is TGTGCCACCAGCAGATTGGGACAAAAGGGGAATCAGCCCCAGCATTTT. Its protein is CATSRLGQKGNQPQHF.

The chain links TRBV19 to TRBJ1-5; D unclear. Trimming removed 7 bases from V and 0 bases from J, with 19 bases in between. The CDR3 totals 17 residues. Germline V gene lookup returns CDR1 LNHDA and CDR2 SQIVND (reference sequence). CDR3 nucleotides: TGTGCCAGTAAAGGCAGCCGACTCGCTTATAGCAATCAGCCCCAGCATTTT. This gives the protein CASKGSRLAYSNQPQHF.

J is TRBJ1-4 and V is TRBV28; 7 bases fit TRBD1. Germline V lookup: CDR1 MDHEN, CDR2 SYDVKM. The V segment lost 2 bases and the J segment 5 bases; nucleotides outside the gene matches: 5. The CDR3 covers 15 residues. DNA for the CDR3: TGTGCCAGCAGTTTAGGTGGACAGGCAAATGAAAAACTGTTTTTT. This translates into CASSLGGQANEKLFF. Filled out from reference TRBV28 and TRBJ1-4, the complete variable domain reads DVKVTQSSRYLVKRTGEKVFLECVQDMDHENMFWYRQDPGLGLRLIYFSYDVKMKEKGDIPEGYSVSREKKERFSLILESASTNQTSMYLCASSLGGQANEKLFFGSGTQLSVL.

The V gene is TRBV5-1, the J gene TRBJ1-6, with a possible D match to TRBD1 (5 bases). Germline V gene lookup returns CDR1 SGHRS and CDR2 YFSETQ. Deletions cut 4 bases from V and 2 bases from J, with 16 bases between. The CDR3 extends over 17 amino acids. CDR3 nucleotide sequence: TGCGCCAGCAGCCAGGGTGGCTCTTGGACCTATAATTCACCCCTCCACTTT. This encodes CASSQGGSWTYNSPLHF.

The chain couples TRBV6-1 to TRBJ2-1, with D perhaps matching TRBD1 (5 bases). The V gene's germline CDR1 is MNHNS and CDR2 SASEGT. V was pared by 1 base and J by 4 bases, with 8 bases between. The CDR3 consists of 14 residues. For the CDR3, the DNA is TGTGCCAGCAGTGAAGGCAGGGATTACAATGAGCAGTTCTTC. The encoded protein is CASSEGRDYNEQFF.

With regard to this clone: Compared with germline, one end of the junction differs, possibly owing to a read error. The chain uses TRBV7-9 and TRBJ2-5; 9 bases fit TRBD2. This CDR3 has 16 amino acids. From germline, CDR1 is SEHNR and CDR2 FQNEAQ (reference sequence). The CDR3 reads CSSSSGGRGNKETQYF. As DNA, the CDR3 is TGTTCCAGCAGCAGCGGGGGGCGGGGGAACAAAGAGACCCAGTACTTC.